These 8 T cell receptor beta chains share one sample of origin, sequenced in a study of T cell responses to AZD1222 COVID-19 vaccine. The method was immunoSEQ multiplex PCR; TCRdb's version includes in-frame clones alone and lacks a portion of them. The sample consists of roughly 99,000 clones, roughly 90% of them appearing once. Sequencing used peripheral blood, obtained on day 0 of AZD1222 vaccination. These TCRs come from an adult in good health.

The chain recombines TRBV23-1 with TRBJ1-2; tentatively, D is TRBD1 (5 bases). TRBV23-1 is reported as an ORF; its role is uncertain. V was cut by 3 bases and J by 3 bases, with 11 bases left in between. The CDR3 has 14 amino acids. DNA for the CDR3: TGCGCCAGCAGTCACCCGAGGGGCTACTATGGCTACACCTTC. This codes for CASSHPRGYYGYTF.

The CDR3 DNA reads TGCGCCAGCAGCTTGGAGGGACTCGCGGAGCAGTACTTC. Its protein is CASSLEGLAEQYF. V gene TRBV5-1 combines with J gene TRBJ2-7, with D perhaps matching TRBD2 (6 bases). The length of the CDR3 is 13 residues. With 0 bases removed from V and 7 bases from J, the gap between germline ends came to 11 bases. From germline, CDR1 is SGHRS and CDR2 YFSETQ.

The chain links TRBV18 to TRBJ1-5, with D unresolved. Trimming took off 1 base at V and 7 bases at J, with 14 bases between the two ends. Germline CDR1 and CDR2: KGHSH and LQKENI. The CDR3 is made up of 15 amino acids. The CDR3 DNA is TGTGCCAGCTCACCACAAGGGCAGTCCATACAGCCCCAGCATTTT. It is translated as CASSPQGQSIQPQHF.

This rearrangement joins TRBV18 to TRBJ2-1, with D unresolved. The length of the CDR3 is 14 residues. Trimming removed 4 bases at V and 0 bases at J, with 7 bases between. The germline gives CDR1 KGHSH, CDR2 LQKENI. The CDR3 region has the DNA TGTGCCAGCTCACGGATGCCCTCCTACAATGAGCAGTTCTTC. Translated: CASSRMPSYNEQFF.

V gene TRBV7-2 combines with J gene TRBJ1-2; no definite D call. The CDR3 is 16 residues long. Germline loops: CDR1 SGHTA, CDR2 FQGNSA. V was pared by 1 base and J by 0 bases, with 12 bases between. The DNA for the CDR3 is TGTGCCAGCAGCTTAGACGGGCCAAGCACTAACTATGGCTACACCTTC. Translating gives CASSLDGPSTNYGYTF.

The J gene is TRBJ1-4, the V gene TRBV3-1 (or the pseudogene TRBV3-2); TRBD1 matches 11 bases. The germline V gene has CDR1 LGHDT and CDR2 YNNKEL (reference sequence). The V and J ends lost 1 base and 10 bases, in that order; junction bases with no gene match: 8. This CDR3 contains 16 residues. The CDR3 region is CASSQGGQGALGKLFF. CDR3 DNA sequence: TGTGCCAGCAGCCAAGGAGGACAGGGGGCCCTTGGAAAACTGTTTTTT.

The V and J genes are TRBV19 and TRBJ1-1; TRBD1 matches 8 bases. Germline V CDR1 and CDR2: LNHDA, SQIVND (reference sequence). The length of the CDR3 is 13 residues. The V gene end was trimmed by 0 bases and the J gene end by 7 bases; junction bases not matched to a gene: 1. CDR3 protein: CASSIEGQGEAFF. The CDR3 nucleotides read TGTGCCAGTAGTATAGAAGGACAGGGTGAAGCTTTCTTT.

For this clone: This same CDR3 is encoded by further DNA sequences in the sample. V gene TRBV7-2 combines with J gene TRBJ1-3; D unresolved. This CDR3 comprises 14 residues. Germline assignment: CDR1 SGHTA and CDR2 FQGNSA. The V gene lost 1 base and the J gene lost 0 bases, with 4 bases spanning the gap. DNA for the CDR3: TGTGCCAGCAGCTTAGGAAACTCTGGAAACACCATATATTTT. Protein product: CASSLGNSGNTIYF.